The 17 T cell receptor beta chains reported below all come from one sample, sequenced in a study of cytomegalovirus exposure and HLA in healthy donors (dated by TCRdb to 2016 to 2017). The library was obtained by the immunoSEQ multiplex PCR assay. For the multiplex PCR, a mixture combining 60 forward primers for TCR Vbeta segments and 13 reverse primers for TCR Jbeta segments was used. The immuneACCESS repertoire file appears here via TCRdb, limited to in-frame rearrangements. These files lack a portion of the clones; in checked studies, under half of the deficit traces to unresolved V genes, and the cause of the others is not known. The sample data list 100,000 to 150,000 clones, and approximately 80% of these were observed just once. Around 3.9% of the sample is held by the ten biggest clonotypes. Sequenced input: PBMCs. All receptors come from a middle-aged man in good health and CMV-seronegative.

DNA for the CDR3: TGTGCCAGCAGTTTTCGGGGTTCCTATAATTCACCCCTCCACTTT. It encodes CASSFRGSYNSPLHF. This sequence joins TRBV28 and TRBJ1-6, with D uncertain. The V gene lost 3 bases and the J gene lost 1 base, with 7 bases spanning the gap. The CDR3 has 15 residues. Germline assignment: CDR1 MDHEN and CDR2 SYDVKM.

The rearrangement uses TRBV11-2 and TRBJ1-6; D not resolved. The CDR3 consists of 15 residues. Trimming took 5 bases from V and 1 from J, leaving 9 bases between them. Germline CDR1 SGHAT, CDR2 FQNNGV. In DNA, the CDR3 is TGTGCCAGCAGCCTCCGGAGGTCCTATAATTCACCCCTCCACTTT. Translating gives CASSLRRSYNSPLHF.

This clone was seen a single time. V gene TRBV7-8 combines with J gene TRBJ2-6; D not certain. Germline V gene lookup returns CDR1 SGHVS and CDR2 FQNEAQ. This CDR3 has 17 amino acids. The V and J ends lost 3 bases and 3 bases respectively, with 15 bases between them. Here the CDR3 reads CASSLQVPSSGANVLTF. The CDR3 DNA sequence: TGTGCCAGCAGCTTGCAGGTCCCTTCGAGTGGGGCCAACGTCCTGACTTTC. Supplemented by reference TRBV7-8 and TRBJ2-6, the full variable domain reads GAGVSQSPRYKVAKRGQDVALRCDPISGHVSLFWYQQALGQGPEFLTYFQNEAQLDKSGLPSDRFFAERPEGSVSTLKIQRTQQEDSAVYLCASSLQVPSSGANVLTFGAGSRLTVL.

The chain joins TRBV2 to TRBJ1-1, with D possibly TRBD1 on 5 matching bases. Trimming took off 7 bases at V and 7 bases at J, with 13 bases between the two ends. This CDR3 contains 12 residues. The germline CDR1 and CDR2 sequences are SNHLY and FYNNEI. The CDR3 DNA reads TGTGCCAGCACCTGGGGGGGGTTTGAAGCTTTCTTT. Translation: CASTWGGFEAFF.

This clone is a singleton in its sample. This chain connects TRBV7-9 to TRBJ2-3; D is ambiguous. From germline, CDR1 is SEHNR and CDR2 FQNEAQ (reference sequence). The V end lost 2 bases, the J end lost 6 bases, and 6 bases lay between the germline ends. The CDR3 runs 12 residues. The CDR3 spells CASSLRSDTQYF. CDR3 DNA sequence: TGTGCCAGCAGCTTACGAAGCGATACGCAGTATTTT.

The chain combines TRBV2 with TRBJ2-7; TRBD1 matches at 7 bases. The CDR3 is 14 residues long. Germline CDR1 and CDR2: SNHLY and FYNNEI. V shed 1 base and J 3 bases; nucleotides not matched to a gene: 3. The CDR3: CASSEGGTDYEQYF. The DNA of the CDR3 is TGTGCCAGCAGTGAAGGGGGGACAGACTACGAGCAGTACTTC.

The chain carries TRBV2 and TRBJ2-5; TRBD1 matches at 10 bases. Per germline, CDR1 SNHLY and CDR2 FYNNEI. The CDR3 loop spans 14 amino acids. V shed 8 bases, J shed 5 bases, and the junction held 8 bases outside the gene matches. CDR3 amino acids: CASGGQGNAETQYF. The CDR3 region has the DNA TGTGCCAGCGGGGGACAGGGGAATGCCGAGACCCAGTACTTC.

In its sample, this clone was seen a few times. V gene TRBV14 combines with J gene TRBJ1-5; TRBD1 aligns across 10 bases. Germline V gene data show CDR1 as SGHDN and CDR2 as FVKESK. The V and J ends lost 4 bases and 0 bases, in that order; junction bases with no gene match: 12. CDR3 length: 19 amino acids. This CDR3 reads CASSLDSGQGRFSNQPQHF. The CDR3 DNA reads as TGTGCCAGCAGCCTCGACTCGGGACAGGGGAGGTTTAGCAATCAGCCCCAGCATTTT.

The chain combines TRBV9 with TRBJ2-1; possible D gene TRBD1, 6 bases. The CDR3 totals 15 residues. V lost 3 bases to trimming and J lost 0 bases, with 10 bases between them. Germline CDR1 is SGDLS and CDR2 is YYNGEE. The CDR3 DNA reads TGTGCCAGCAGCGATAGGGACATCTCCTACAATGAGCAGTTCTTC. This gives the protein CASSDRDISYNEQFF. The full variable domain, completed using reference TRBV9 and TRBJ2-1, is DSGVTQTPKHLITATGQRVTLRCSPRSGDLSVYWYQQSLDQGLQFLIQYYNGEERAKGNILERFSAQQFPDLHSELNLSSLELGDSALYFCASSDRDISYNEQFFGPGTRLTVL.

The rearrangement uses TRBV14 and TRBJ1-2; no clear D. The germline V gene encodes CDR1 SGHDN and CDR2 FVKESK. CDR3 length: 13 amino acids. The ends were cut back, 4 bases at V and 0 bases at J, with 6 bases in the middle. In DNA form, the CDR3 reads TGTGCCAGCAGCCGCTACTCTAACTATGGCTACACCTTC. It specifies CASSRYSNYGYTF.

This clone came up once. V gene TRBV2 combines with J gene TRBJ1-6, with D maybe TRBD1 (6 bases). The CDR3 covers 14 residues. Trimming removed 6 bases from V and 8 bases from J, with 14 bases in between. Germline V lookup: CDR1 SNHLY, CDR2 FYNNEI. CDR3 loop: CASSQQGVHSPLHF. CDR3 sequence (DNA): TGTGCCAGCAGCCAACAGGGTGTTCATTCACCCCTCCACTTT.

This chain links TRBV9 with TRBJ2-3, with D maybe TRBD1 (6 bases). V was shortened by 3 bases and J by 4 bases, with 9 bases between the two germline ends. The length of the CDR3 is 13 residues. Looked up from germline, CDR1 is SGDLS and CDR2 is YYNGEE. CDR3: CASSAGQADTQYF. CDR3 DNA sequence: TGTGCCAGCAGCGCGGGACAAGCAGATACGCAGTATTTT.

The genes are TRBV5-6 and TRBJ2-7; weak D call: TRBD2 (6 bases). Germline assignment: CDR1 SGHDT and CDR2 YYEEEE. This CDR3 is built from 15 residues. The V end was cut by 0 bases, the J end by 4 bases, with 14 bases between. CDR3 sequence reads: CASSLVSAGPYEQYF. The CDR3, as DNA: TGTGCCAGCAGCTTGGTATCGGCGGGACCTTACGAGCAGTACTTC. The variable domain in full, with the rest retrieved from reference TRBV5-6 and TRBJ2-7, is DAGVTQSPTHLIKTRGQQVTLRCSPKSGHDTVSWYQQALGQGPQFIFQYYEEEERQRGNFPDRFSGHQFPNYSSELNVNALLLGDSALYLCASSLVSAGPYEQYFGPGTRLTVT.

The V and J genes are TRBV9 and TRBJ1-2; possible D gene TRBD1, 5 bases. This CDR3 spans 14 amino acids. Germline assignment: CDR1 SGDLS and CDR2 YYNGEE. The V end was cut by 0 bases, the J end by 4 bases, with 10 bases between. The CDR3 region has the DNA TGTGCCAGCAGCGTAGGAGACAGTGGCTATGGCTACACCTTC. Translated: CASSVGDSGYGYTF. The complete variable domain, with remaining parts taken from reference TRBV9 and TRBJ1-2, reads DSGVTQTPKHLITATGQRVTLRCSPRSGDLSVYWYQQSLDQGLQFLIQYYNGEERAKGNILERFSAQQFPDLHSELNLSSLELGDSALYFCASSVGDSGYGYTFGSGTRLTVV.

This clone was seen a handful of times. The chain links TRBV27 to TRBJ1-6, with unresolved D. This CDR3 region has 13 residues. Germline V gives CDR1 MNHEY, CDR2 SMNVEV (reference sequence). Trimming removed 2 bases at V and 8 bases at J, with 7 bases between. Here the CDR3 DNA reads TGTGCCAGCAGTTTAAATCTAGATTCACCCCTCCACTTT. The encoded protein is CASSLNLDSPLHF.

This chain links TRBV14 with TRBJ2-4; a weak D match, TRBD2 (6 bases). Germline V lookup: CDR1 SGHDN, CDR2 FVKESK. CDR3 length: 14 residues. V was pared by 3 bases and J by 6 bases, with 12 bases between. The CDR3 nucleotides are TGTGCCAGCAGCCAGGGACTGAGGGGAAACATTCAGTACTTC. Translating it yields CASSQGLRGNIQYF.

In its sample, this clone was seen a few times. The chain carries TRBV4-2 and TRBJ2-4; perhaps TRBD2 as D (5 bases). Per germline, CDR1 LGHNA and CDR2 YNFKEQ. The CDR3 totals 15 residues. V lost 1 base to trimming and J lost 2 bases, with 9 bases between them. Written as DNA, the CDR3 is TGTGCCAGCAGCCAAGTTTGGACTTCCAAAAACATTCAGTACTTC. Residues: CASSQVWTSKNIQYF.